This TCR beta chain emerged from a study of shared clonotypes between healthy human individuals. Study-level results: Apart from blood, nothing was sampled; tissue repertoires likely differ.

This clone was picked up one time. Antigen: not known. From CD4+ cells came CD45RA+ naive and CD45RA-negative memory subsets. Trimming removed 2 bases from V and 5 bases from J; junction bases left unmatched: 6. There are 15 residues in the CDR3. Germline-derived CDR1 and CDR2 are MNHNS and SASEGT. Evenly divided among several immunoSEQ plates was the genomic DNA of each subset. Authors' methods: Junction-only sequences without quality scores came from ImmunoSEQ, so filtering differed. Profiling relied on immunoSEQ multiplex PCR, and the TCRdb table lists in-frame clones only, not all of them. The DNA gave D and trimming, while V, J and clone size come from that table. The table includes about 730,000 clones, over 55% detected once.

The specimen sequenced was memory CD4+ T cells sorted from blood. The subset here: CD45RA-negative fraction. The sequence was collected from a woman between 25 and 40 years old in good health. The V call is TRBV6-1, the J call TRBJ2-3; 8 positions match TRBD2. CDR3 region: CASSEQELAVDTQYF. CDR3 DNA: TGTGCCAGCAGTGAACAGGAACTAGCGGTAGATACGCAGTATTTT.